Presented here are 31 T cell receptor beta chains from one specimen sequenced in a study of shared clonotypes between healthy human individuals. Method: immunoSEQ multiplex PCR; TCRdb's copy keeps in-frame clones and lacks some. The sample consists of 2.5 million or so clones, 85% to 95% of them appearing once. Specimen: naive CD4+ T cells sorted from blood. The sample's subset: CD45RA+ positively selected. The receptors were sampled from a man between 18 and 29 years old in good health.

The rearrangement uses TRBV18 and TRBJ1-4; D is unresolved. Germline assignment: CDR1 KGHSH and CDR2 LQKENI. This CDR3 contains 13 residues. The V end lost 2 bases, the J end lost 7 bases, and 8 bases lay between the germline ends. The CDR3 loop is CASSPMFGEKLFF. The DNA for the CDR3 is TGTGCCAGCTCACCAATGTTCGGTGAAAAACTGTTTTTT.

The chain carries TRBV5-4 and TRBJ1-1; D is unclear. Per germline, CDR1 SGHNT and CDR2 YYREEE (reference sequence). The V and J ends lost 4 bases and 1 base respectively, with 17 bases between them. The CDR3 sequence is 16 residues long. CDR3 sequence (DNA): TGTGCCAGCAGCGCCGAGGGTCCGGGTGAGAACACTGAAGCTTTCTTT. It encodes CASSAEGPGENTEAFF. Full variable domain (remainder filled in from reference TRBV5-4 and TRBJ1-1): ETGVTQSPTHLIKTRGQQVTLRCSSQSGHNTVSWYQQALGQGPQFIFQYYREEENGRGNFPPRFSGLQFPNYSSELNVNALELDDSALYLCASSAEGPGENTEAFFGQGTRLTVV.

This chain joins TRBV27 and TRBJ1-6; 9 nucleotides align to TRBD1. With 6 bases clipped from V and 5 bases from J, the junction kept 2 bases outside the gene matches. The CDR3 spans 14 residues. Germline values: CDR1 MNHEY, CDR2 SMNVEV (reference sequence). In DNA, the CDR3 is TGTGCCAGCAGGAGGGACAGGGATAATTCACCCCTCCACTTT. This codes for CASRRDRDNSPLHF.

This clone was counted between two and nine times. The CDR3 DNA reads as TGTGCCAGCAGCACTTTAAAACGGAATCAGCCCCAGCATTTT. Protein sequence: CASSTLKRNQPQHF. V gene TRBV28 combines with J gene TRBJ1-5, with D uncertain. V was trimmed by 6 bases and J by 4 bases, leaving 13 bases between them. Germline loops: CDR1 MDHEN, CDR2 SYDVKM. This CDR3 contains 14 residues.

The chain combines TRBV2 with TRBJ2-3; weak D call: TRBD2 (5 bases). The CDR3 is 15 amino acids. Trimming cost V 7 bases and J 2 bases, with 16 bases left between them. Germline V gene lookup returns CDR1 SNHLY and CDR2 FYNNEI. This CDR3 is CASKLLAEVTDTQYF. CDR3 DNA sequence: TGTGCCAGCAAACTCCTGGCGGAGGTCACAGATACGCAGTATTTT.

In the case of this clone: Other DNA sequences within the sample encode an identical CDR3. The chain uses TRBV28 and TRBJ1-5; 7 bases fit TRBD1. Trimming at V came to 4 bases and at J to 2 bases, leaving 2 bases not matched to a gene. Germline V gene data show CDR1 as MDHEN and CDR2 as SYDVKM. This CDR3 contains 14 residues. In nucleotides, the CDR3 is TGTGCCAGCAGTTCAACAGGGGGCAATCAGCCCCAGCATTTT. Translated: CASSSTGGNQPQHF.

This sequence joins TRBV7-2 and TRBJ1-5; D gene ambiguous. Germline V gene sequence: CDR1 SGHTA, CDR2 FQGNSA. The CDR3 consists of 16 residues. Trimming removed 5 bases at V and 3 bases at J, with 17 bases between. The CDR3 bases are TGTGCCAGCAGCCCCAGACCCGGTACCATCAATCAGCCCCAGCATTTT. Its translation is CASSPRPGTINQPQHF.

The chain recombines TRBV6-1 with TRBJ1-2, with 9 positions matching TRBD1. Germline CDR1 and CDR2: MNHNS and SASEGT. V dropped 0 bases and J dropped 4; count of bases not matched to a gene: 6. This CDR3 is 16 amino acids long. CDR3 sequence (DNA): TGTGCCAGCAGTGAAGCAGGGGGACAGGGCTTCTATGGCTACACCTTC. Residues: CASSEAGGQGFYGYTF.

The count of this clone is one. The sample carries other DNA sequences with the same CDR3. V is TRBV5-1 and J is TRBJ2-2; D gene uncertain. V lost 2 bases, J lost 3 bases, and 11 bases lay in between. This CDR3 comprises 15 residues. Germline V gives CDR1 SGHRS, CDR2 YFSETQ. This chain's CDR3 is CASSFGDRDTGELFF. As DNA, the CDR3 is TGCGCCAGCAGCTTCGGTGATAGGGACACCGGGGAGCTGTTTTTT.

The CDR3 region is CAWSVTGGGGSQPQHF. CDR3 in DNA: TGTGCCTGGAGTGTAACTGGAGGGGGCGGGAGTCAGCCCCAGCATTTT. V usage is TRBV30 and J usage is TRBJ1-5; 7 nucleotides match TRBD1. The CDR3 covers 16 residues. Germline V gives CDR1 GTSNPN, CDR2 SVGIG (reference sequence). V lost 0 bases, J lost 6 bases, and 11 bases stayed unmatched.

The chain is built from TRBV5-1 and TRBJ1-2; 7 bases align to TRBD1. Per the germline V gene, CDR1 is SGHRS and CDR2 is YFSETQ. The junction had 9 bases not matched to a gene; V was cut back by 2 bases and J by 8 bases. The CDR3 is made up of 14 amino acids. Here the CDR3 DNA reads TGCGCCAGCAGCTTTTCAGGGGGTATACAGGGCTACACCTTC. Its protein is CASSFSGGIQGYTF.

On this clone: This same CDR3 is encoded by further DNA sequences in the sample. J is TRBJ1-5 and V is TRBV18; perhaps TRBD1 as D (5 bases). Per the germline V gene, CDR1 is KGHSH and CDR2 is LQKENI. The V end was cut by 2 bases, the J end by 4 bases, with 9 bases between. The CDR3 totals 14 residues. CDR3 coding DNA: TGTGCCAGCTCACCAGGCGGGGGAAATCAGCCCCAGCATTTT. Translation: CASSPGGGNQPQHF.

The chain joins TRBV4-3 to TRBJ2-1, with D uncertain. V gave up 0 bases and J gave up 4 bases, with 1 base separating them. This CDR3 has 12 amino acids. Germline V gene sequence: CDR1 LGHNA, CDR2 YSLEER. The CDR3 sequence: CASSQDYNEQFF. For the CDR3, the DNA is TGCGCCAGCAGCCAAGATTACAATGAGCAGTTCTTC.

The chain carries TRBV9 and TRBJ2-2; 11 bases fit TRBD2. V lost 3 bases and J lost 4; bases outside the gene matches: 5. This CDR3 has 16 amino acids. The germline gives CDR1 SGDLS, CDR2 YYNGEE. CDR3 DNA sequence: TGTGCCAGCAGCGGGGGACTAGCGGAGCCCACCGGGGAGCTGTTTTTT. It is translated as CASSGGLAEPTGELFF.

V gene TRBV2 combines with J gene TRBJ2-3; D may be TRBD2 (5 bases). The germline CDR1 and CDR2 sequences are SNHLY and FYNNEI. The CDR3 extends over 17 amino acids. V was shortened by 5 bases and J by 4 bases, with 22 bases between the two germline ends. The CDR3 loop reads CASSREGAPNSPDTQYF. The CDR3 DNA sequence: TGTGCCAGCAGTAGAGAGGGAGCCCCAAATTCTCCAGATACGCAGTATTTT.

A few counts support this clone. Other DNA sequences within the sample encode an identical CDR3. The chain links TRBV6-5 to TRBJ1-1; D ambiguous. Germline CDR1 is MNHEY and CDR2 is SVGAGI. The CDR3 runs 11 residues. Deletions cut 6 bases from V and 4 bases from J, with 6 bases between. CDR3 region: CASRRGTEAFF. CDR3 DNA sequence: TGTGCCAGCAGGCGTGGCACTGAAGCTTTCTTT.

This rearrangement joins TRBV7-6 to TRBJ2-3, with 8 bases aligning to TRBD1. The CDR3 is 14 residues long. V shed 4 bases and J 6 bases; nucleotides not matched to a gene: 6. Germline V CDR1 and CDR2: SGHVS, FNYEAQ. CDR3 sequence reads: CASSWSTGGDTQYF. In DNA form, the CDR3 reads TGTGCCAGCAGCTGGTCTACAGGGGGTGATACGCAGTATTTT.

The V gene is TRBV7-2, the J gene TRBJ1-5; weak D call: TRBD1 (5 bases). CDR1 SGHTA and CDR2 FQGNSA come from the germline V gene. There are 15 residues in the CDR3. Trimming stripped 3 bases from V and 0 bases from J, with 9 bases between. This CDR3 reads CASSLTVYSNQPQHF. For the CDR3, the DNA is TGTGCCAGCAGCTTGACAGTTTATAGCAATCAGCCCCAGCATTTT.

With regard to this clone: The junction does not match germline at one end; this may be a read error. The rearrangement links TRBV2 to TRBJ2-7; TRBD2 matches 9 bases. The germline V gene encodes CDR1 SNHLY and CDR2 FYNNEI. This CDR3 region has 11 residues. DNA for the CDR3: TGTGCCAGCAGAGTTCCGGGACTAGCAGAGTTC. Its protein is CASRVPGLAEF.

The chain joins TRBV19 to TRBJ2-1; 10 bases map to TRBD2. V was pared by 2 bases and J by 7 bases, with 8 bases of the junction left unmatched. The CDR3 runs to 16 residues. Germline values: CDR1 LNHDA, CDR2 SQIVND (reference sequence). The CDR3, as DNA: TGTGCCAGTAGTATAAGGTCCAGCGGGGGGGCGAATGAGCAGTTCTTC. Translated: CASSIRSSGGANEQFF.

CDR3 loop: CASSFTGVSEQFF. In DNA form, the CDR3 reads TGTGCCAGCAGCTTCACAGGGGTTAGCGAGCAGTTCTTC. This rearrangement joins TRBV11-3 to TRBJ2-1, with 7 positions matching TRBD1. CDR1 is SGHNT and CDR2 is YENEEA in the germline V gene. This CDR3 region has 13 residues. The junction had 6 bases not matched to a gene; V was cut back by 3 bases and J by 10 bases.

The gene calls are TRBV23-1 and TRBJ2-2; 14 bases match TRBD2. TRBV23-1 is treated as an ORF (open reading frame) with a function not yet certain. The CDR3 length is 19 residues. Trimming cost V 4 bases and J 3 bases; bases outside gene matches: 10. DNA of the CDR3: TGCGCCAGCAGTCCGCCTGGGACTAGCGGGAGAGTGGACACCGGGGAGCTGTTTTTT. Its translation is CASSPPGTSGRVDTGELFF.

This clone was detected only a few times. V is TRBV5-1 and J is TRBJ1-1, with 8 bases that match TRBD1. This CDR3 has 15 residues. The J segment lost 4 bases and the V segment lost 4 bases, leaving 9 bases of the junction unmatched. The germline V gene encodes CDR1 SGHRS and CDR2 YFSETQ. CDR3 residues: CASSNGQGGSTEAFF. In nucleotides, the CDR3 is TGCGCCAGCAGCAACGGACAGGGAGGAAGCACTGAAGCTTTCTTT.

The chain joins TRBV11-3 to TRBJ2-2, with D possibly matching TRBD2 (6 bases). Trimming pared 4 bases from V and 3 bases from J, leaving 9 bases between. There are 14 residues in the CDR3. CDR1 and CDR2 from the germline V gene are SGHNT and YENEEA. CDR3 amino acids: CASSSLADTGELFF. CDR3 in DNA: TGTGCCAGCAGCTCCTTAGCGGACACCGGGGAGCTGTTTTTT. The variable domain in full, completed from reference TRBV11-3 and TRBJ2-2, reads EAGVVQSPRYKIIEKKQPVAFWCNPISGHNTLYWYLQNLGQGPELLIRYENEEAVDDSQLPKDRFSAERLKGVDSTLKIQPAELGDSAVYLCASSSLADTGELFFGEGSRLTVL.

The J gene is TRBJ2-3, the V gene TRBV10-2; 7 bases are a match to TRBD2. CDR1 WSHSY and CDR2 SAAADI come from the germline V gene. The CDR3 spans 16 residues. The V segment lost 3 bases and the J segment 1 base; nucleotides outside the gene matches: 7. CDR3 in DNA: TGCGCCAGCAGTGAAGATCTTACTAGCGGCACAGATACGCAGTATTTT. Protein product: CASSEDLTSGTDTQYF.

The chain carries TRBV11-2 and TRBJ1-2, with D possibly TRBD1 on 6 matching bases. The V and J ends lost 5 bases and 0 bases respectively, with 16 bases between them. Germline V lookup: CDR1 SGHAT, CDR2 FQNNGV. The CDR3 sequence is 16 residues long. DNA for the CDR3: TGTGCCAGCAGCGACAGACAGGCCGGCTCTAACTATGGCTACACCTTC. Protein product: CASSDRQAGSNYGYTF.

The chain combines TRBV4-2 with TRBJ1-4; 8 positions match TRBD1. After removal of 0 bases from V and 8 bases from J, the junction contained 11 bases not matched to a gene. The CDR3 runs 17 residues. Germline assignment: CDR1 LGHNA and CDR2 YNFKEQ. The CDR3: CASSQDPETGVGEKLFF. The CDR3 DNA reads TGTGCCAGCAGCCAAGACCCCGAGACAGGGGTTGGCGAAAAACTGTTTTTT.

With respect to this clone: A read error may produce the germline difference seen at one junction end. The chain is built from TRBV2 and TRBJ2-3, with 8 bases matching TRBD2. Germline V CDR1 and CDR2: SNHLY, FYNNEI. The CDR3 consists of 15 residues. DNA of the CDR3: TGTGCCAGCAGTGAAAGGCGGACTAGCAGAGATACGCAGTATTTT. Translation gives CASSERRTSRDTQYF.

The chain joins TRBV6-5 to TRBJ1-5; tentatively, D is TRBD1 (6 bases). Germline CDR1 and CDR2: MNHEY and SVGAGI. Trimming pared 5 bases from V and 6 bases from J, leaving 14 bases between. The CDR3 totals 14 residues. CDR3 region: CASSDTGGAQPQHF. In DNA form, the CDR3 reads TGTGCCAGCAGTGACACGGGGGGGGCTCAGCCCCAGCATTTT.

CDR3 DNA sequence: TGTGCCACCCGAGCGGGGGGGCTGGGGTACAATGAGCAGTTCTTC. Encoded protein: CATRAGGLGYNEQFF. This rearrangement joins TRBV28 to TRBJ2-1; 10 bases line up with TRBD2. This CDR3 comprises 15 residues. Trimming took 10 bases from V and 4 from J; bases not matched to a gene: 10. CDR1 is MDHEN, CDR2 SYDVKM, per germline.

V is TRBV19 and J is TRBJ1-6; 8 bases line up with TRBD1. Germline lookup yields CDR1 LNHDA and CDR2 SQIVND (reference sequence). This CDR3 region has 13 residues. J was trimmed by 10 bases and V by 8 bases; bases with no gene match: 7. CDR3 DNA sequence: TGTGCCAGTTCGGACAGGGAAAGCTCACCCCTCCACTTT. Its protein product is CASSDRESSPLHF.